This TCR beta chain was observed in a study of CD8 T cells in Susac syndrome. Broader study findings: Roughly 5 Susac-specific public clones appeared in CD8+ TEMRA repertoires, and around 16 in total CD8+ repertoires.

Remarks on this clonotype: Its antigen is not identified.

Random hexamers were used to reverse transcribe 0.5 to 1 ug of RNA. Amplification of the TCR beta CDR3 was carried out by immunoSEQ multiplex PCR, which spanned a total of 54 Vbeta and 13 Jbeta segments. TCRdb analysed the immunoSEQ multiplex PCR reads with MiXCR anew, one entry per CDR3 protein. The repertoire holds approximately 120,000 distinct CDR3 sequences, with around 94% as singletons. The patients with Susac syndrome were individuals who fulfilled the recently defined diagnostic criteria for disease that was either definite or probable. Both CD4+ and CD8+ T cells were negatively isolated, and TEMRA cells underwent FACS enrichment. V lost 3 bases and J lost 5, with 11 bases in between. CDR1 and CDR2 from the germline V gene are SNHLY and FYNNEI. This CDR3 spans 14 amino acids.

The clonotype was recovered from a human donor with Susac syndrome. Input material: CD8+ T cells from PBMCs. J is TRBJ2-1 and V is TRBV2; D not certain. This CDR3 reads CASSEGYGNNEQFF. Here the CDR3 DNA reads TGTGCCAGCAGTGAGGGATACGGTAACAATGAGCAGTTCTTC.